This entry is about one TCR beta chain. In the authors' methods: Amplified reference gene primers provided the basis for estimating nucleated cell counts. Assay used: immunoSEQ multiplex PCR; TCRdb lists only in-frame clones, some missing. For V, J and clone size, that table is used; D and trimming come from the DNA. The repertoire has approximately 210,000 clones, roughly 80% of them found once; the top ten carry 2% to 3%. The sample comes from a study of blood T cell repertoires in COVID-19. Study-wide background: Samples came from the United States, Italy and Spain, spanning acute and convalescent COVID-19. T cells, B-cell-depleted T cells, or PBMCs provided the cDNA or gDNA that served as material.

Germline assignment: CDR1 DFQATT and CDR2 SNEGSKA (reference sequence). V lost 3 bases and J lost 5; bases outside the gene matches: 6. The CDR3 extends over 13 amino acids. The sample was peripheral blood. V usage is TRBV20-1 and J usage is TRBJ2-7; 8 bases line up with TRBD1. The sequence came from an older woman with active or convalescent COVID-19. CDR3 coding DNA: TGCAGTGCTAGTAGACAGGGGTCCAACGAGCAGTACTTC. It yields the protein CSASRQGSNEQYF.